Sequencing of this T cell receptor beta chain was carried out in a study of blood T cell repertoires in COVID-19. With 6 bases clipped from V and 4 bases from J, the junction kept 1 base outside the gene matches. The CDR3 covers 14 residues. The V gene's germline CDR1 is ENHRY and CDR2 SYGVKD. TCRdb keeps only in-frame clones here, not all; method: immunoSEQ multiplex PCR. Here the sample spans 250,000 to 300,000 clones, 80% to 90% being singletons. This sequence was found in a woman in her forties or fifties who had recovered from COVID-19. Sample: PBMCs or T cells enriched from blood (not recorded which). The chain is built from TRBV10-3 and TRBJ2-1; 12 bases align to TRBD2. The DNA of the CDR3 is TGTGCCATCAGGACTAGCGGGAGTTACAATGAGCAGTTCTTC. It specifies CAIRTSGSYNEQFF.